Sequencing of this T cell receptor beta chain was carried out in a study of T cells in Graves' hyperthyroidism and ophthalmopathy. Notes on the study in general: Progression to ophthalmopathy was predicted a median of roughly 6.5 months early.

To note about this clonotype: The antigen is not known.

RNA transcripts provided the source from which TCR beta CDR3 regions were amplified. HTBI primers were employed in a first-round RT-PCR of the TCR CDR3. From the multiplex PCR reads, TCRdb called clonotypes with MiXCR, one entry per CDR3 protein. Among around 660,000 distinct CDR3 sequences listed, nearly 45% were seen once. This sequence originates from an adult man with Graves' disease, either hyperthyroidism or ophthalmopathy (not recorded which). The sample consisted of peripheral blood or thyroid tissue (not recorded which).

The CDR3 DNA sequence: TGCGCCAGTCCCGGGACAGGGGTGCCCCTCCACTTT. Protein product: CASPGTGVPLHF. The rearrangement links TRBV5-1 to TRBJ1-6; 10 nucleotides line up with TRBD1. Germline V gives CDR1 SGHRS, CDR2 YFSETQ. J gave up 13 bases and V 8 bases, and 6 bases lay outside the gene matches. This CDR3 has 12 amino acids.